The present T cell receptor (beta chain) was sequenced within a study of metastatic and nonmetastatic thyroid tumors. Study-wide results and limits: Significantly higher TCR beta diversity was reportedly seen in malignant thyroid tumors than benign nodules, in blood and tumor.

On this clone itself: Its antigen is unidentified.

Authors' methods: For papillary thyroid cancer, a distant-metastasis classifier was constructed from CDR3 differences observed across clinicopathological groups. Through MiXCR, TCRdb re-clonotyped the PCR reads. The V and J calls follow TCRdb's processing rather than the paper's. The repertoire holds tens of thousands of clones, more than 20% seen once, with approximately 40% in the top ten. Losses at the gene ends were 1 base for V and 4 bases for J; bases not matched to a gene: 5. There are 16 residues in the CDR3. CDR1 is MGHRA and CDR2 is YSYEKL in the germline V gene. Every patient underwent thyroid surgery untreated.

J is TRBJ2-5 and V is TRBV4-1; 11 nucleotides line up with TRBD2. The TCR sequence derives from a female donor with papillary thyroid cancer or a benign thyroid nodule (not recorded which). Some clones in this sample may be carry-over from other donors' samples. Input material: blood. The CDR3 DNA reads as TGCGCCAGCAGCCAAGGTGATAGCGGGAGGGGAGAGACCCAGTACTTC. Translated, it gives CASSQGDSGRGETQYF.